This TCR beta chain was captured in a study of post-analysis software for immune sequencing data (dated by TCRdb to the mid-2010s). Background on the whole study: Recorded disease courses included relapsing-remitting, secondary progressive and progressive-relapsing multiple sclerosis, with some patients lacking subtype annotation. A subset of samples was prepared in parallel using single-end sample barcoding, then pooled and co-amplified after Illumina adapter ligation. The multiple sclerosis patient repertoires were compared with around ten previously published healthy control repertoires from donors aged about 6 to 26 years.

The library was produced with PCR. The sample was run on an Illumina HiSeq 2500. Unique molecular identifiers were incorporated into TCR beta cDNA libraries to reduce PCR and sequencing biases. Some 500,000 cDNA molecules were obtained for every 1 to 10 million input T cells, so each molecule roughly corresponded to one T cell. The patient libraries were prepared and sequenced using the same protocol as the earlier healthy control dataset. Within a given batch, samples were prepared together, multiplexed and sequenced on the same HiSeq lane. On the study's bioinformatics: Raw barcoded reads were processed with MIGEC, and single-read molecular identifier groups were discarded before consensus assembly and CDR3 extraction. VDJtools was used for post-analysis of the clonotype tables, with diversity normalized by down-sampling every dataset to the smallest sample size. To correct batch-related cross-sample contamination, repertoire overlap clustering matched CDR3 amino acid sequences but not nucleotide sequences. The public reads were run again by TCRdb, first through fastp at Q25 and then through MiXCR, and only productive beta chains were kept. Rows are unified per CDR3 protein, each entry keeping the most common DNA and genes. The V and J calls shown here were made by TCRdb, not taken from the authors' results. This sample comprises around 440,000 distinct CDR3 sequences, less than 45% of them detected only once. About an eighth of the sample comes from the top ten.

A note on this clonotype: Its antigen remains unidentified. It has no much larger one-base neighbor in the sample; base qualities were not kept.

To demonstrate the VDJtools post-analysis software, the study profiled TCR beta repertoires from the peripheral blood of about 13 young patients with multiple sclerosis. The patients with multiple sclerosis were children and adolescents between roughly 6 and 17 years of age. Paper-wide results and their limitations: The control group was slightly older than the multiple sclerosis patient group. Multiple sclerosis patients had significantly lower normalized Chao1 diversity than controls, a result that suggests substantial peripheral T-cell clonal expansion. Patients showed significantly higher frequencies than controls for a handful of TRBV segments, among them TRBV5-6, TRBV5-1 and TRBV20-1. When samples were clustered directly using the F measure, samples prepared in the same batch co-clustered strongly, which prompted a batch-effect correction.

Counted from cysteine to phenylalanine, this CDR3 has 15 amino acids. Of the read, only the CDR3 DNA is kept; its 45 bases are in frame from base 1. CDR1 MNHEY and CDR2 SVGEGT are derived from the germline V gene. Trimming takes 6 bases off V and 4 bases off J; junction bases not matched to a gene: 9. The specimen was blood. The receptor was isolated from a girl between 10 and 17 years old with multiple sclerosis. Recombination linked TRBV6-2 or TRBV6-3 to TRBJ2-1; TRBD1 aligns with 7 central bases. Here is the DNA: TGTGCCAGCAGCTATCGGGACAGAGTTTACAATGAGCAGTTCTTC. Its protein is CASSYRDRVYNEQFF.